The 16 T cell receptor beta chains below all came from one sample that was sequenced in a study of technical replicates of blood from several donors. Produced via immunoSEQ multiplex PCR; TCRdb's table is partial and in-frame only. Here the sample spans 75,000 to 100,000 clones, about 95% being singletons. The specimen sequenced was T cells isolated from PBMCs. The receptors were sampled from a human donor in good health.

This chain joins TRBV5-4 and TRBJ2-1, with 8 bases identical to TRBD1. Trimming removed 4 bases from V and 4 bases from J; junction bases left unmatched: 7. CDR1 and CDR2 from the germline V gene are SGHNT and YYREEE (reference sequence). The CDR3 is 15 residues long. The DNA for the CDR3 is TGTGCCAGCAGCCACCGGGACAGGACTTACAATGAGCAGTTCTTC. It codes for CASSHRDRTYNEQFF.

CDR3 loop: CASSQVSGDDQPQHF. In DNA form, the CDR3 reads TGCGCCAGCAGCCAAGTTTCAGGGGATGATCAGCCCCAGCATTTT. The chain has TRBV4-1 and TRBJ1-5; D may be TRBD1 (6 bases). Trimming removed 1 base at V and 5 bases at J, with 12 bases between. Germline values: CDR1 MGHRA, CDR2 YSYEKL. The CDR3 runs 15 residues.

J is TRBJ1-5 and V is TRBV5-6; maybe TRBD1 (6 bases). The length of the CDR3 is 15 residues. V lost 5 bases to trimming and J lost 4 bases, with 16 bases between them. Germline V lookup: CDR1 SGHDT, CDR2 YYEEEE. Written as DNA, the CDR3 is TGTGCCAGCAGTTTTGGGTTGGGGGCGAATCAGCCCCAGCATTTT. The encoded protein is CASSFGLGANQPQHF.

The table lists this clone with a count of one. The CDR3: CASRKPGQGIADGYTF. The CDR3 nucleotides read TGTGCCAGCAGGAAACCGGGACAGGGGATTGCGGATGGCTACACCTTC. The rearrangement uses TRBV7-2 and TRBJ1-2, with TRBD1 matching 10 bases. The V gene's germline CDR1 is SGHTA and CDR2 FQGNSA. This CDR3 spans 16 amino acids. Unmatched junction bases numbered 13, after V lost 6 bases and J lost 6 bases.

CDR3 residues: CASRQRQGKAGELFF. The CDR3 DNA follows: TGTGCCAGTAGACAGAGGCAGGGGAAGGCCGGGGAGCTGTTTTTT. This chain links TRBV19 with TRBJ2-2, with a weak D call TRBD1 (6 bases). Germline V lookup: CDR1 LNHDA, CDR2 SQIVND (reference sequence). The CDR3 runs 15 residues. Deletions cut 6 bases from V and 6 bases from J, with 17 bases between.

A single count supports this clone. The chain combines TRBV14 with TRBJ2-3, with a tentative D call TRBD2 (6 bases). CDR3 length: 17 residues. The ends were cut back, 1 base at V and 1 base at J, with 15 bases in the middle. From germline, CDR1 is SGHDN and CDR2 FVKESK. Here the CDR3 DNA reads TGTGCCAGCAGCCAAGTAGGGAAGCGGAGGGGCACAGATACGCAGTATTTT. Protein sequence: CASSQVGKRRGTDTQYF.

This clone appeared a single time. The chain uses TRBV28 and TRBJ1-1; perhaps TRBD1 as D (5 bases). Trimming shortened V by 6 bases and J by 1 base, and 9 bases separated the two germline ends. Germline V gene data show CDR1 as MDHEN and CDR2 as SYDVKM. This CDR3 comprises 13 residues. CDR3 DNA sequence: TGTGCCAGCAGGGGGGGGAAGAACACTGAAGCTTTCTTT. Protein sequence: CASRGGKNTEAFF.

The rearrangement uses TRBV9 and TRBJ1-2; TRBD1 might be the D (5 bases). Germline V CDR1 and CDR2: SGDLS, YYNGEE. V dropped 3 bases and J dropped 5 bases, with 20 bases sitting between them. There are 16 residues in the CDR3. CDR3 in amino acids: CASSESRQRGSYGYTF. CDR3 DNA: TGTGCCAGCAGCGAGAGCCGACAGCGGGGGTCTTATGGCTACACCTTC.

The CDR3 sequence: CASKPGREQYF. The CDR3 region has the DNA TGTGCCAGCAAACCAGGGCGCGAGCAGTACTTC. The V gene is TRBV14, the J gene TRBJ2-7; D perhaps matches TRBD1 (5 bases). The CDR3 consists of 11 residues. Trimming cost V 7 bases and J 6 bases, with 10 bases left between them. Germline lookup yields CDR1 SGHDN and CDR2 FVKESK.

V is TRBV27 and J is TRBJ2-1; D is perhaps TRBD1 (5 bases). V lost 3 bases and J 10 bases, leaving 16 bases between the germline ends. The germline V gene has CDR1 MNHEY and CDR2 SMNVEV (reference sequence). The CDR3 has 14 amino acids. The CDR3 sequence is CASSFVSGKDEQFF. The CDR3 DNA follows: TGTGCCAGCAGTTTCGTTTCAGGGAAGGACGAGCAGTTCTTC.

The CDR3 region is CASSQVSQGEPQHF. As DNA, the CDR3 is TGCGCCAGCAGCCAAGTTAGTCAGGGGGAACCCCAGCATTTT. The rearrangement uses TRBV4-1 and TRBJ1-5; 7 nucleotides line up with TRBD1. The CDR3 consists of 14 residues. The trim removed 1 base at V and 10 bases at J, leaving 7 bases unmatched. The germline V gene has CDR1 MGHRA and CDR2 YSYEKL.

The J gene is TRBJ2-7, the V gene TRBV7-8; weak D call: TRBD2 (5 bases). V was shortened by 1 base and J by 3 bases, with 13 bases between the two germline ends. Germline lookup yields CDR1 SGHVS and CDR2 FQNEAQ. This CDR3 spans 15 amino acids. The CDR3 nucleotides read TGTGCCAGCAGCTTAGTGGCCAGCGGAATCTACGAGCAGTACTTC. Protein sequence: CASSLVASGIYEQYF.

V is TRBV6-5 and J is TRBJ1-1; D possibly corresponds to TRBD1 (6 bases). Germline CDR1 MNHEY, CDR2 SVGAGI. The CDR3 totals 14 residues. V shed 0 bases and J shed 10 bases, with 15 bases lying between them. The CDR3 reads CASSYSGGQGGAFF. DNA of the CDR3: TGTGCCAGCAGTTACTCGGGGGGGCAAGGGGGAGCTTTCTTT.

The rearrangement uses TRBV4-1 and TRBJ1-5; tentative D call: TRBD1 (6 bases). V was trimmed by 2 bases and J by 9 bases, leaving 14 bases between them. Germline values: CDR1 MGHRA, CDR2 YSYEKL. CDR3 size: 14 residues. The CDR3 region is CASSQRAGEWPQHF. CDR3 bases: TGCGCCAGCAGCCAACGGGCAGGGGAGTGGCCCCAGCATTTT.

Points on this clone: The junction and the germline gene differ at one end; a read error may be behind it. The chain has TRBV6-1 and TRBJ1-2; D is unresolved. CDR1 and CDR2 from the germline V gene are MNHNS and SASEGT. This CDR3 is 11 amino acids long. CDR3 sequence: CASSEVLSPFF. CDR3 DNA sequence: TGTGCCAGCAGTGAAGTCCTTAGTCCCTTCTTC.

This chain joins TRBV10-3 and TRBJ1-5, with TRBD1 matching 7 bases. Germline CDR1 and CDR2: ENHRY and SYGVKD. This CDR3 region has 12 residues. The trim removed 10 bases at V and 9 bases at J, leaving 9 bases unmatched. CDR3 sequence (DNA): TGTGCCAGCCGACAGGGACTTGGGCCCCAGCATTTT. This translates into CASRQGLGPQHF.